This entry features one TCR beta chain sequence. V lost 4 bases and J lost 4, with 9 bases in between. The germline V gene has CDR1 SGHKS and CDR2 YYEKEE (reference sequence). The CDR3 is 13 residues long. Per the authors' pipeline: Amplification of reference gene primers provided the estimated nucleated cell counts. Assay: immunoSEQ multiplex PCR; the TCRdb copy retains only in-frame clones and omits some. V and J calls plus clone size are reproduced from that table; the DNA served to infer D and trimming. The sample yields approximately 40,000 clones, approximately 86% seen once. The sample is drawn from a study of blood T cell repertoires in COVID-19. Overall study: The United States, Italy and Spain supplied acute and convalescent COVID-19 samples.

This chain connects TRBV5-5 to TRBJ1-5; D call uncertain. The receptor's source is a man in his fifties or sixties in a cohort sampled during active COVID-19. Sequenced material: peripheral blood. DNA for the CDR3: TGTGCCAGCAGCGCGCGGGTAAATCAGCCCCAGCATTTT. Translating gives CASSARVNQPQHF.